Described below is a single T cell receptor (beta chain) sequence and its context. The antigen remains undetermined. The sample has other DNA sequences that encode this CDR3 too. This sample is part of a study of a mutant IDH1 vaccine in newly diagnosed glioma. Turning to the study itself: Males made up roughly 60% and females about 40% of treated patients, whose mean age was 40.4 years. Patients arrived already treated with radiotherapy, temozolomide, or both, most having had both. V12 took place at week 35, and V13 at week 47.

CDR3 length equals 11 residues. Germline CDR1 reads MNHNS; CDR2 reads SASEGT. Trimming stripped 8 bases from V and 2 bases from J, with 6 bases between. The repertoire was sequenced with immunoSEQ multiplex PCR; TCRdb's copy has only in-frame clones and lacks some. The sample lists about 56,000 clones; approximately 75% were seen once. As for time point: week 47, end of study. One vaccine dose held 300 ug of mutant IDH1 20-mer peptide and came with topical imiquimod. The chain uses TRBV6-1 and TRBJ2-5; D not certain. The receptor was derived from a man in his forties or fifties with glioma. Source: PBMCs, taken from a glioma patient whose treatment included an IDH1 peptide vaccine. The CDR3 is CASSRQETQYF. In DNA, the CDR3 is TGTGCCAGCTCCCGACAAGAGACCCAGTACTTC.